Each of the 19 T cell receptor beta chains below was sequenced from the same sample in a study of cytomegalovirus exposure and HLA in healthy donors. Using immunoSEQ multiplex PCR, the repertoire was profiled, and TCRdb retains in-frame clones only, with some absent. The data hold some 120,000 clones, with roughly 87% observed a single time. The specimen was PBMCs. These receptors originate from a woman younger than 35 in good health and CMV-seronegative.

The chain joins TRBV12-2 to TRBJ2-3; the D call in the table, TRBD2, was not verified against the DNA. TRBV12-2 is a pseudogene segment. The CDR3 spans 19 residues. The CDR3 sequence is CASRSGNAGRSVGTDTQYF. The CDR3 DNA reads TGTGCAAGTCGCTCCGGGAACGCGGGCCGCAGCGTGGGCACAGATACGCAGTATTTT.

This clone has just one count. The rearrangement links TRBV6-4 to TRBJ2-1, with 13 nucleotides matching TRBD2. Germline values: CDR1 MRHNA, CDR2 SNTAGT. V shed 0 bases, J shed 14 bases, and the junction held 7 bases outside the gene matches. The CDR3 length is 15 residues. CDR3 loop: CASSDSMTSGGSKFF. The CDR3 DNA reads as TGTGCCAGCAGTGACTCGATGACTAGCGGGGGGTCTAAGTTCTTC.

J is TRBJ1-1 and V is TRBV28; no clear D. V shed 5 bases and J shed 1 base, with 8 bases lying between them. The CDR3 has 13 amino acids. Germline values: CDR1 MDHEN, CDR2 SYDVKM. CDR3 sequence reads: CASSMVRNTEAFF. In DNA, the CDR3 is TGTGCCAGCAGTATGGTCAGGAACACTGAAGCTTTCTTT.

This sequence joins TRBV9 and TRBJ2-3; TRBD1 matches 7 bases. Germline V gene lookup returns CDR1 SGDLS and CDR2 YYNGEE. The length of the CDR3 is 14 residues. Trimming cost V 7 bases and J 4 bases; bases outside gene matches: 9. CDR3 in DNA: TGTGCCAGCCCCAGGGGGTGGTGTCCAGATACGCAGTATTTT. It specifies CASPRGWCPDTQYF.

V usage is TRBV15 and J usage is TRBJ2-1; weak D call: TRBD2 (6 bases). CDR1 is LNHNV, CDR2 YYDKDF, per germline (reference sequence). The CDR3 runs 17 residues. V was trimmed by 2 bases and J by 3 bases, leaving 17 bases between them. The DNA for the CDR3 is TGTGCCACCAGCAGACCCGGCTCGGGAGAGCACTACAATGAGCAGTTCTTC. It codes for CATSRPGSGEHYNEQFF.

A few counts support this clone. CDR3 DNA: TGTGCCAGCAGCCCCGGCCTAGCGTCAGATACGCAGTATTTT. It translates to CASSPGLASDTQYF. This chain uses TRBV4-2 with TRBJ2-3; D may be TRBD2 (6 bases). The V end was cut by 4 bases, the J end by 4 bases, with 12 bases between. This CDR3 is 14 amino acids long. From germline, CDR1 is LGHNA and CDR2 YNFKEQ.

The chain recombines TRBV11-3 with TRBJ1-5; D remains unclear. The CDR3 extends over 14 amino acids. Between the trimmed V and J ends, which lost 8 bases and 0 bases, there was a span of 11 bases. Looked up from germline, CDR1 is SGHNT and CDR2 is YENEEA. Here the CDR3 DNA reads TGTGCCAGCTCTCGGGTTATTAGCAATCAGCCCCAGCATTTT. It encodes CASSRVISNQPQHF.

This chain links TRBV20-1 with TRBJ1-2; D gene unclear. Trimming left V 3 bases short and J 4 bases short, with 6 bases between. The CDR3 is 11 amino acids. Germline-derived CDR1 and CDR2 are DFQATT and SNEGSKA (reference sequence). As DNA, the CDR3 is TGCAGTGCTAGCGGGATCTATGGCTACACCTTC. This translates into CSASGIYGYTF.

The chain recombines TRBV28 with TRBJ1-2; a weak D match, TRBD1 (5 bases). Germline loops: CDR1 MDHEN, CDR2 SYDVKM. The CDR3 sequence is 15 residues long. V lost 5 bases, J lost 5 bases, and 18 bases lay in between. CDR3 amino acids: CASSVQERLQYGYTF. CDR3 in DNA: TGTGCCAGCAGTGTACAGGAGCGACTCCAATATGGCTACACCTTC.

The chain carries TRBV7-9 and TRBJ2-5; a weak D match, TRBD2 (5 bases). Germline V gene lookup returns CDR1 SEHNR and CDR2 FQNEAQ (reference sequence). CDR3 size: 15 residues. V shed 2 bases and J shed 0 bases, with 10 bases lying between them. DNA for the CDR3: TGTGCCAGCAGCTTATCTGCGGGCAACCAAGAGACCCAGTACTTC. It codes for CASSLSAGNQETQYF.

The gene calls are TRBV2 and TRBJ2-1, with a possible D match to TRBD1 (5 bases). Germline V lookup: CDR1 SNHLY, CDR2 FYNNEI. The CDR3 contains 12 residues. V was clipped by 7 bases and J by 14 bases, with 18 bases between them. Written as DNA, the CDR3 is TGTGCCAGCACACCACAGGTGAAGGAGAAGTTCTTC. Translation gives CASTPQVKEKFF.

Note on this clone: At one of its ends the junction is not consistent with the germline gene, which may arise from a read error. V gene TRBV6-6 combines with J gene TRBJ1-2, with 7 bases that match TRBD1. This CDR3 contains 13 residues. Germline V lookup: CDR1 MNHNY, CDR2 SVGAGI (reference sequence). CDR3 loop: CASSQNTGARFSF. The CDR3 DNA reads TGTGCCAGCAGTCAAAACACAGGGGCCCGTTTCTCCTTC.

This chain links TRBV18 with TRBJ1-2; D remains ambiguous. The V gene lost 3 bases and the J gene lost 2 bases, with 10 bases spanning the gap. Germline V gene sequence: CDR1 KGHSH, CDR2 LQKENI. The CDR3 length is 14 residues. In nucleotides, the CDR3 is TGTGCCAGCTCACCGTCGGCGGCCAACTATGGCTACACCTTC. It codes for CASSPSAANYGYTF.

The chain joins TRBV15 to TRBJ2-3; 10 nucleotides align to TRBD1. The V and J ends lost 0 bases and 4 bases, in that order; junction bases with no gene match: 10. The V gene's germline CDR1 is LNHNV and CDR2 YYDKDF (reference sequence). This CDR3 contains 18 residues. The CDR3 sequence: CATSRDTAGTGVPDTQYF. In nucleotides, the CDR3 is TGTGCCACCAGCAGAGATACCGCCGGGACAGGGGTCCCAGATACGCAGTATTTT.

The rearrangement links TRBV7-9 to TRBJ1-1; a weak D match, TRBD1 (6 bases). The CDR3 extends over 15 amino acids. Trimming shortened V by 1 base and J by 1 base, and 10 bases separated the two germline ends. The germline gives CDR1 SEHNR, CDR2 FQNEAQ (reference sequence). The CDR3 DNA sequence: TGTGCCAGCAGCTTAGTTGTGGGGGCGAACACTGAAGCTTTCTTT. Its protein is CASSLVVGANTEAFF.

The rearrangement links TRBV19 to TRBJ2-2; a weak D match, TRBD2 (5 bases). Germline V CDR1 and CDR2: LNHDA, SQIVND (reference sequence). The CDR3 totals 14 residues. V dropped 5 bases and J dropped 5 bases, with 12 bases sitting between them. For the CDR3, the DNA is TGTGCCAGTAGTTCGCGCACTAGTACCGGGGAGCTGTTTTTT. Its translation is CASSSRTSTGELFF. Drawing the rest from reference TRBV19 and TRBJ2-2, the complete variable domain is DGGITQSPKYLFRKEGQNVTLSCEQNLNHDAMYWYRQDPGQGLRLIYYSQIVNDFQKGDIAEGYSVSREKKESFPLTVTSAQKNPTAFYLCASSSRTSTGELFFGEGSRLTVL.

The chain is built from TRBV4-1 and TRBJ1-4; 7 bases line up with TRBD1. The CDR3 has 15 residues. Trimming took 4 bases from V and 0 from J; bases not matched to a gene: 2. CDR1 and CDR2 from the germline V gene are MGHRA and YSYEKL. CDR3 sequence: CASSPQGATNEKLFF. Written as DNA, the CDR3 is TGCGCCAGCAGCCCTCAGGGGGCAACTAATGAAAAACTGTTTTTT.

This chain uses TRBV9 with TRBJ2-4; 8 bases align to TRBD2. Germline loops: CDR1 SGDLS, CDR2 YYNGEE. The CDR3 runs 15 residues. Germline trimming cut 1 base from V and 6 bases from J; bases unmatched to any gene: 6. CDR3 sequence reads: CASSVRVAGGNIQYF. The CDR3 region has the DNA TGTGCCAGCAGCGTACGGGTCGCGGGAGGAAACATTCAGTACTTC.

V is TRBV6-5 and J is TRBJ1-1; no definite D call. The germline V gene has CDR1 MNHEY and CDR2 SVGAGI. Deletions cut 3 bases from V and 4 bases from J, with 15 bases between. The CDR3 sequence is 15 residues long. In nucleotides, the CDR3 is TGTGCCAGCAGTTATGTGCAGGAAATGATCACTGAAGCTTTCTTT. Translated: CASSYVQEMITEAFF.